The next 28 T cell receptor beta chains were all read from a single sample in a study of OX40 agonist ivuxolimab in advanced cancers. The data were produced by immunoSEQ multiplex PCR, yet TCRdb's version contains in-frame clones alone and is incomplete. This sample has tens of thousands of clones, with around 92% found just once. The sample consisted of CD4+ or CD8+ T cells sorted from blood, taken in a trial of the OX40 agonist ivuxolimab. The receptors shown here come from an adult with an advanced solid tumor such as melanoma, head and neck, liver or kidney cancer.

The chain employs TRBV6-1 and TRBJ2-2; D gene uncertain. Germline V gives CDR1 MNHNS, CDR2 SASEGT. Trimming removed 2 bases at V and 0 bases at J, with 10 bases between. The CDR3 totals 16 residues. CDR3 in amino acids: CASSEFIQPNTGELFF. In DNA form, the CDR3 reads TGTGCCAGCAGTGAATTTATACAGCCGAACACCGGGGAGCTGTTTTTT.

The J gene is TRBJ2-1, the V gene TRBV19; D is unclear. Trimming took off 3 bases at V and 5 bases at J, with 8 bases between the two ends. Germline CDR1 LNHDA, CDR2 SQIVND (reference sequence). The CDR3 runs 13 residues. The CDR3 protein is CASSIYKDNEQFF. The CDR3 DNA reads TGTGCCAGTAGTATCTACAAAGACAATGAGCAGTTCTTC.

This chain uses TRBV6-1 with TRBJ1-4, with D possibly being TRBD1 (5 bases). Trimming removed 6 bases at V and 7 bases at J, with 18 bases between. Germline CDR1 reads MNHNS; CDR2 reads SASEGT. The CDR3 runs 15 residues. DNA of the CDR3: TGTGCCAGCAGCGACCGAGGGACGGTCCCTGAAAAACTGTTTTTT. It encodes CASSDRGTVPEKLFF.

The chain employs TRBV19 and TRBJ1-1; no clear D. CDR1 and CDR2 from the germline V gene are LNHDA and SQIVND (reference sequence). This CDR3 is 13 amino acids long. Trimming removed 3 bases at V and 2 bases at J, with 7 bases between. The DNA of the CDR3 is TGTGCCAGTAGTATCGCAAGAAACACTGAAGCTTTCTTT. As protein: CASSIARNTEAFF.

The count of this clone is one. The rearrangement joins TRBV2 to TRBJ1-3; the D gene is possibly TRBD1 (5 bases). CDR3 size: 14 residues. The germline gives CDR1 SNHLY, CDR2 FYNNEI. Trimming shortened V by 7 bases and J by 4 bases, and 14 bases separated the two germline ends. Here the CDR3 DNA reads TGTGCCAGCATGGAGGGGACGAGAGGAAACACCATATATTTT. Translating gives CASMEGTRGNTIYF.

The chain joins TRBV6-6 to TRBJ1-5; 7 nucleotides agree with TRBD1. Trimming took 9 bases from V and 2 from J; bases not matched to a gene: 10. The CDR3 has 15 amino acids. Per the germline V gene, CDR1 is MNHNY and CDR2 is SVGAGI (reference sequence). The CDR3 bases are TGTGCCAGTCGGTTAACAGGGGCTGGCAATCAGCCCCAGCATTTT. It encodes CASRLTGAGNQPQHF.

This chain connects TRBV9 to TRBJ2-3; a weak D match, TRBD1 (6 bases). Per the germline V gene, CDR1 is SGDLS and CDR2 is YYNGEE. This CDR3 spans 15 amino acids. V was trimmed by 4 bases and J by 4 bases, leaving 16 bases between them. The CDR3 loop is CASSPTGQGADTQYF. The DNA of the CDR3 is TGTGCCAGCAGCCCAACGGGACAAGGAGCAGATACGCAGTATTTT.

The J gene is TRBJ1-2, the V gene TRBV6-5; D gene unclear. Germline CDR1 reads MNHEY; CDR2 reads SVGAGI. Trimming removed 4 bases from V and 0 bases from J, with 12 bases in between. The CDR3 totals 15 residues. The CDR3 spells CASSSGRIANYGYTF. The CDR3 coding sequence is TGTGCCAGCAGTTCCGGACGGATAGCTAACTATGGCTACACCTTC.

The rearrangement links TRBV10-3 to TRBJ1-6; 8 bases fit TRBD1. With V trimmed by 7 bases and J by 10 bases, 6 bases remained unmatched. The length of the CDR3 is 13 residues. Germline CDR1 and CDR2: ENHRY and SYGVKD. CDR3 sequence: CAITTGERSPLHF. CDR3 sequence (DNA): TGTGCCATCACGACAGGGGAACGGTCACCCCTCCACTTT.

This chain joins TRBV29-1 and TRBJ1-2, with D possibly matching TRBD1 (5 bases). The CDR3 contains 11 residues. Germline CDR1 is SQVTM and CDR2 is ANQGSEA. V lost 6 bases to trimming and J lost 4 bases, with 9 bases between them. CDR3 nucleotide sequence: TGCAGCGTGGCCGGGACCTATGGCTACACCTTC. Its protein product is CSVAGTYGYTF.

This clone appeared a single time. CDR3 loop: CASSQTGAPSYEQYF. The CDR3 nucleotides are TGTGCCAGCAGCCAGACAGGGGCCCCCTCCTACGAGCAGTACTTC. This rearrangement joins TRBV4-2 to TRBJ2-7; 8 bases are shared with TRBD1. This CDR3 spans 15 amino acids. J gave up 0 bases and V 3 bases, and 4 bases lay outside the gene matches. CDR1 is LGHNA, CDR2 YNFKEQ, per germline.

The rearrangement links TRBV7-2 to TRBJ2-5; 8 positions match TRBD2. The CDR3 has 14 residues. Germline assignment: CDR1 SGHTA and CDR2 FQGNSA. Trimming cost V 3 bases and J 2 bases; bases outside gene matches: 2. The CDR3 loop reads CASSFGGGQETQYF. For the CDR3, the DNA is TGTGCCAGCAGCTTCGGCGGGGGGCAAGAGACCCAGTACTTC.

The chain combines TRBV5-1 with TRBJ2-7; 7 positions match TRBD2. The CDR3 sequence is 14 residues long. After removal of 2 bases from V and 3 bases from J, the junction contained 5 bases not matched to a gene. Germline CDR1 is SGHRS and CDR2 is YFSETQ. The CDR3 is CASSLGDYRYEQYF. The CDR3, as DNA: TGCGCCAGCAGCTTAGGGGACTATCGCTACGAGCAGTACTTC.

In its sample, this clone was seen once. The chain combines TRBV2 with TRBJ2-2, with 8 nucleotides matching TRBD1. Germline-derived CDR1 and CDR2 are SNHLY and FYNNEI. V dropped 5 bases and J dropped 4; count of bases not matched to a gene: 3. The CDR3 has 14 amino acids. CDR3 sequence (DNA): TGTGCCAGCAGTTCGGACAGGGCCACCGGGGAGCTGTTTTTT. This gives the protein CASSSDRATGELFF.

This rearrangement joins TRBV19 to TRBJ1-4; D possibly corresponds to TRBD1 (6 bases). Germline CDR1 LNHDA, CDR2 SQIVND (reference sequence). V dropped 3 bases and J dropped 8 bases, with 16 bases sitting between them. This CDR3 comprises 15 residues. CDR3: CASSIAGRDTEKLFF. The CDR3 DNA is TGTGCCAGTAGTATCGCTGGGCGGGACACCGAAAAACTGTTTTTT.

V usage is TRBV19 and J usage is TRBJ2-3, with 8 bases aligning to TRBD1. Losses at the gene ends were 5 bases for V and 1 base for J; bases not matched to a gene: 8. Germline V lookup: CDR1 LNHDA, CDR2 SQIVND (reference sequence). The CDR3 length is 16 residues. CDR3 in amino acids: CASSSFRGLGTDTQYF. The CDR3 coding sequence is TGTGCCAGTAGTTCCTTCAGGGGGCTAGGCACAGATACGCAGTATTTT.

The V and J genes are TRBV11-3 and TRBJ1-1; a weak D match, TRBD1 (5 bases). Trimming removed 5 bases from V and 14 bases from J, with 18 bases in between. CDR1 SGHNT and CDR2 YENEEA come from the germline V gene. CDR3 length equals 12 residues. CDR3 sequence (DNA): TGTGCCAGCAGCGGTCGCTCAGGAGGGGCGTTCTTT. Residues: CASSGRSGGAFF.

The chain has TRBV7-3 and TRBJ2-7; 9 bases agree with TRBD2. Per germline, CDR1 SGHTA and CDR2 FQGTGA. The CDR3 totals 14 residues. V was pared by 3 bases and J by 6 bases, with 6 bases of the junction left unmatched. CDR3 sequence: CASSLIAGEGEQYF. CDR3 nucleotide sequence: TGTGCCAGCAGCTTGATAGCGGGAGAGGGCGAGCAGTACTTC.

The V gene is TRBV6-1, the J gene TRBJ2-7; 9 bases match TRBD1. J gave up 6 bases and V 5 bases, and 8 bases lay outside the gene matches. CDR3 size: 14 residues. Germline CDR1 MNHNS, CDR2 SASEGT. The CDR3 region is CASSSGTGLFEQYF. The CDR3 nucleotides are TGTGCCAGCAGTTCCGGGACAGGGCTATTCGAGCAGTACTTC.

The V and J genes are TRBV6-6 and TRBJ2-5, with D perhaps being TRBD1 or TRBD2 (5 bases each). Per the germline V gene, CDR1 is MNHNY and CDR2 is SVGAGI (reference sequence). V was clipped by 0 bases and J by 2 bases, with 10 bases between them. The CDR3 is 15 amino acids. The CDR3, as DNA: TGTGCCAGCAGTTACTCGAGGGGTCGGCAAGAGACCCAGTACTTC. Translated: CASSYSRGRQETQYF.

The chain links TRBV7-3 to TRBJ2-1; D is ambiguous. Germline assignment: CDR1 SGHTA and CDR2 FQGTGA. Trimming stripped 1 base from V and 6 bases from J, with 7 bases between. The CDR3 is made up of 13 amino acids. The CDR3 sequence: CASSLNPVNEQFF. CDR3 bases: TGTGCCAGCAGCTTAAACCCAGTCAATGAGCAGTTCTTC. Using reference TRBV7-3 and TRBJ2-1 for the parts outside the CDR3, the full variable domain is GAGVSQTPSNKVTEKGKYVELRCDPISGHTALYWYRQSLGQGPEFLIYFQGTGAADDSGLPNDRFFAVRPEGSVSTLKIQRTERGDSAVYLCASSLNPVNEQFFGPGTRLTVL.

The J gene is TRBJ2-5, the V gene TRBV10-3, with a possible D match to TRBD1 (7 bases). The CDR3 spans 16 residues. The germline V gene has CDR1 ENHRY and CDR2 SYGVKD. V was trimmed by 2 bases and J by 6 bases, leaving 19 bases between them. CDR3 DNA: TGTGCCATCAGTGAGGGGGGCCAGGGGGGTCAAAAGACCCAGTACTTC. Protein sequence: CAISEGGQGGQKTQYF.

V gene TRBV27 combines with J gene TRBJ2-7; D remains unclear. This CDR3 region has 13 residues. CDR1 MNHEY and CDR2 SMNVEV come from the germline V gene (reference sequence). Trimming cost V 5 bases and J 2 bases, with 10 bases left between them. The CDR3 DNA follows: TGTGCCAGCAGTCTCGTCTTTACCTACGAGCAGTACTTC. This gives the protein CASSLVFTYEQYF.

This chain uses TRBV9 with TRBJ2-7, with D hard to call. The CDR3 totals 14 residues. Trimming stripped 4 bases from V and 3 bases from J, with 14 bases between. Germline V lookup: CDR1 SGDLS, CDR2 YYNGEE. CDR3 bases: TGTGCCAGCAGCCCCCGAGCCACCCTCTACGAGCAGTACTTC. Translating gives CASSPRATLYEQYF.

The V gene is TRBV4-2, the J gene TRBJ2-3, with TRBD1 matching 7 bases. The germline V gene encodes CDR1 LGHNA and CDR2 YNFKEQ. Trimming cost V 3 bases and J 4 bases; bases outside gene matches: 4. This CDR3 has 14 residues. CDR3 sequence: CASSHDRAPDTQYF. Here the CDR3 DNA reads TGTGCCAGCAGCCACGACAGGGCTCCAGATACGCAGTATTTT.

The chain combines TRBV11-2 with TRBJ2-7; the D is unclear. This CDR3 has 13 residues. Trimming took off 1 base at V and 2 bases at J, with 6 bases between the two ends. Germline CDR1 and CDR2: SGHAT and FQNNGV. DNA for the CDR3: TGTGCCAGCAGCTTAGGACTGGCCTACGAGCAGTACTTC. It encodes CASSLGLAYEQYF.

This CDR3 reads CASSEQGAVGNTIYF. In DNA form, the CDR3 reads TGTGCCAGCAGCGAACAGGGGGCAGTTGGAAACACCATATATTTT. The chain is built from TRBV9 and TRBJ1-3; 9 nucleotides match TRBD1. Germline assignment: CDR1 SGDLS and CDR2 YYNGEE. Losses at the gene ends were 3 bases for V and 3 bases for J; bases not matched to a gene: 4. The CDR3 has 15 amino acids. The whole variable domain, remainder taken from reference TRBV9 and TRBJ1-3, is DSGVTQTPKHLITATGQRVTLRCSPRSGDLSVYWYQQSLDQGLQFLIQYYNGEERAKGNILERFSAQQFPDLHSELNLSSLELGDSALYFCASSEQGAVGNTIYFGEGSWLTVV.

CDR3 region: CASSFWTAVNTEAFF. The CDR3 bases are TGCGCCAGCAGCTTCTGGACGGCCGTGAACACTGAAGCTTTCTTT. The chain links TRBV5-1 to TRBJ1-1; D not resolved. The germline CDR1 and CDR2 sequences are SGHRS and YFSETQ. Trimming cost V 2 bases and J 0 bases, with 11 bases left between them. This CDR3 is 15 amino acids long.